The TCR beta chain under discussion was sequenced for a study of shared clonotypes between healthy human individuals. TCRdb's copy holds only in-frame clones and misses some; the assay was immunoSEQ multiplex PCR. The table lists fewer than 2.5 million clones, roughly 93% of them singletons, with 0.36% in the top ten. The CDR3 loop spans 14 amino acids. Germline V CDR1 and CDR2: LNHNV, YYDKDF (reference sequence). The V end lost 3 bases, the J end lost 3 bases, and 9 bases lay between the germline ends. The receptor was derived from a man aged 18-30 years in good health. Some clones in this sample may be carry-over from other donors' samples. The specimen was naive CD4+ T cells from PBMCs. Regarding subset: CD45RA+ positively selected. This chain joins TRBV15 and TRBJ2-1; D gene ambiguous. CDR3 sequence: CATSSALRYNEQFF. The CDR3 DNA reads as TGTGCCACCAGCAGCGCTCTTCGCTACAATGAGCAGTTCTTC. Combining the CDR3 with reference TRBV15 and TRBJ2-1 gives the whole variable domain DAMVIQNPRYQVTQFGKPVTLSCSQTLNHNVMYWYQQKSSQAPKLLFHYYDKDFNNEADTPDNFQSRRPNTSFCFLDIRSPGLGDTAMYLCATSSALRYNEQFFGPGTRLTVL.